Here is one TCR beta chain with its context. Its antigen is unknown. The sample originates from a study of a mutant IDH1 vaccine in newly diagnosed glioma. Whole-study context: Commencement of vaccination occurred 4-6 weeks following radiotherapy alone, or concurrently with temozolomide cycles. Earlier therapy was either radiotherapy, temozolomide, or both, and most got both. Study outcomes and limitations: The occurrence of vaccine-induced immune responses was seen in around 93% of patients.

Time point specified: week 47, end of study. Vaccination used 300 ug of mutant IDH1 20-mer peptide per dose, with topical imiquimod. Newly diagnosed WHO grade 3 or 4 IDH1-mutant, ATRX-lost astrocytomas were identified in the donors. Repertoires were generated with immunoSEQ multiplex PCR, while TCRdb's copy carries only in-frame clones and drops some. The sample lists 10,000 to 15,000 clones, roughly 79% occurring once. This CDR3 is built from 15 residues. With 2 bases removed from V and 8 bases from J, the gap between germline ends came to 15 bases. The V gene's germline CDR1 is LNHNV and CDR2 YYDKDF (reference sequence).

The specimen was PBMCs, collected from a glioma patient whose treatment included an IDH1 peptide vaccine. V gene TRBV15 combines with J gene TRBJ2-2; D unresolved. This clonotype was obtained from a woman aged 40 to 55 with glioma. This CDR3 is CATSRSGPPAGELFF. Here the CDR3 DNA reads TGTGCCACCAGCAGATCGGGCCCCCCGGCTGGGGAGCTGTTTTTT.